This is a list of T cell receptor beta chains from one sample in a study of T cells after posttransplantation cyclophosphamide. Clones were sequenced by immunoSEQ multiplex PCR, and TCRdb holds only the in-frame ones, with some missing. Of tens of thousands of clones in the sample, 90% to 95% are singletons; the top ten hold under 3%. The sample was PBMCs. All receptors come from a woman aged 25 to 39 in good health and a related stem cell transplant donor. Both conserved end residues are part of each CDR3. The D gene is left open where the match is weak.

cdr3_aa d_call v_call cdr3_length
CASRQLNEKLFF . TRBV10-2 12
CASTRGVPTDTQYF . TRBV19 14
CASSLSNQPQHF . TRBV7-2 12
CASSFPTGRTYEQYF . TRBV28 15
CASSTLRTRTDTQYF . TRBV19 15
CASSVAGGHTDTQYF TRBD2 TRBV9 15
CASSQDPPSAGSPSLEKGYTF . TRBV4-2 21
CAWSSRGAGEKLFF . TRBV30 14
CASSRGQLDTEAFF TRBD1 TRBV4-2 14
CASSTTGTSENQYF TRBD2 TRBV27 14
CASSSSGTGVYGYTF TRBD1 TRBV28 15
CASSKIGGTGFYEQYF TRBD1 TRBV19 16
CASSAGLGSTEAFF . TRBV5-1 14
CASTGTDNYGYTF . TRBV9 13
CASSPRQNSPLHF . TRBV6-5 13